This T cell receptor (beta chain) was identified during a study of vaccination and CD4 T cells after COVID-19. For the study at large: Participants were given two doses of BNT162b2 or mRNA-1273 vaccine.

This clonotype appeared a few times. Its antigen is not identified. The treatment denotes: roughly 11-day PBMC culture with coronavirus spike peptide pools or control peptides (ViraFEST assay). ViraFEST expanded antigen-specific T cells with peptide pools, then sequenced TCRs. Peptide pools at around 9.9 ug/ml stimulated two million PBMCs per well with about 9.1 IU/ml IL-2. The Oncomine TCR Beta short-read assay was what sequenced the DNA obtained from cultured CD4+ T cells. TCRdb ran MiXCR on the PCR reads and lists one entry per CDR3 protein. The sample comprises approximately 26,000 distinct CDR3 sequences, 35% to 50% of which are singletons, and about a tenth rests with the top ten. The sequenced sample consisted of CD4+ T cells from blood, cultured in vitro. The source is a human donor who had recovered from COVID-19.

The CDR3 nucleotides are TGTGCCAGCAGTGAAGGACTAGCGGGTCAAGAGACCCAGTACTTC. As protein: CASSEGLAGQETQYF. The V call is TRBV2, the J call TRBJ2-5, with 10 positions matching TRBD2. The CDR3 sequence is 15 residues long. Germline CDR1 SNHLY, CDR2 FYNNEI. V shed 1 base, J shed 2 bases, and the junction held 1 base outside the gene matches.